This T cell receptor (beta chain) emerged from a study of T cell responses to AZD1222 COVID-19 vaccine. Study summary: Pooling covered second doses at about 4 or about 12 weeks.

This clone has only one observation. Its antigen is currently unknown. Trimming took 0 bases from V and 2 from J, leaving 8 bases between them. CDR1 is LNHDA and CDR2 is SQIVND in the germline V gene (reference sequence). CDR3 length: 15 amino acids. Regarding the study as a whole: Breadth and depth of Spike-specific TCRs rose after two AZD1222 doses. Seropositive status at baseline applied to only a handful of AZD1222 recipients. Mostly white British, mostly female donors; authors suggested clonal diversity may be underestimated.

Clones were read by immunoSEQ multiplex PCR, and TCRdb kept only the in-frame ones, dropping some. The data contain 90,000 to 110,000 clones, about 88% of them singletons. This clonotype originated in an adult in good health. The J gene is TRBJ1-5, the V gene TRBV19; no clear D gene. The sample in question was peripheral blood, obtained on day 0 of AZD1222 vaccination. Here the CDR3 DNA reads TGTGCCAGTAGTATAGATGAAAGGGGCAATCAGCCCCAGCATTTT. Protein: CASSIDERGNQPQHF.